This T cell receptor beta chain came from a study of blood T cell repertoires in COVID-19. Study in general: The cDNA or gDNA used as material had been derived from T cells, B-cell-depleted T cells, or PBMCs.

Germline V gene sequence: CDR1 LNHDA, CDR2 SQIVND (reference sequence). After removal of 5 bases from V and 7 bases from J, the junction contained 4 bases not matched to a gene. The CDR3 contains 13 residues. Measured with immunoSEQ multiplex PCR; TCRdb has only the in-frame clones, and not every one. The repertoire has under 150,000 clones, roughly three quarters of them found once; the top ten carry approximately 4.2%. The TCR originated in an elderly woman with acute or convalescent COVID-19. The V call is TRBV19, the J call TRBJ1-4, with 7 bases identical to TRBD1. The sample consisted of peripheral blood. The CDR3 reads CASSEGASEKLFF. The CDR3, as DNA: TGTGCCAGTAGTGAGGGGGCGAGTGAAAAACTGTTTTTT.